Below are 6 T cell receptor beta chains sequenced from a single sample in a study of T cell repertoires in aging, cancer and after chemotherapy. Peripheral blood genomic DNA, not sorted cells or RNA, was the template. TRB rearrangements spanning V, D and J were amplified using mixed TRB-A/B primers. From the multiplex PCR reads, TCRdb called clonotypes with MiXCR, one entry per CDR3 protein. The table shows over 800 distinct CDR3 sequences, with 25% to 30% occurring only once. The sample taken for sequencing was blood. The receptor set was obtained from a human donor with a solid tumor.

V is TRBV29-1 and J is TRBJ2-6, with D possibly being TRBD2 (5 bases). The CDR3 sequence is 16 residues long. CDR1 is SQVTM and CDR2 is ANQGSEA in the germline V gene. Deletions cut 0 bases from V and 3 bases from J, with 12 bases between. In nucleotides, the CDR3 is TGCAGCGTTGAAGAAACGGGGTTTCGTGGGGCCAACGTCCTGACTTTC. It translates to CSVEETGFRGANVLTF.

The rearrangement uses TRBV12-3 or TRBV12-4 and TRBJ1-3, with unresolved D. This CDR3 has 13 amino acids. Trimming took 10 bases from V and 4 from J, leaving 14 bases between them. CDR3: CATQSGTGNTIYF. Here the CDR3 DNA reads TGTGCCACCCAGTCGGGCACAGGAAACACCATATATTTT.

By share, this clonotype counts as large. The V gene is TRBV6-2 or TRBV6-3, the J gene TRBJ2-5, with D perhaps TRBD2 (6 bases). CDR3 length: 14 amino acids. The germline V gene encodes CDR1 MNHEY and CDR2 SVGEGT. Trimming shortened V by 5 bases and J by 5 bases, and 15 bases separated the two germline ends. CDR3 DNA sequence: TGTGCCAGCAGTCCTACACTCGGAGGGGAGACCCAGTACTTC. Amino acid sequence: CASSPTLGGETQYF.

For this clonotype: A single base separates this from a much larger clone, so it may be a read error. The chain recombines TRBV12-3 or TRBV12-4 with TRBJ2-7, with D uncertain. The CDR3 spans 11 residues. The CDR3 sequence is CTSRLRYEQYF. Here the CDR3 DNA reads TGTACCAGCAGGTTGAGGTACGAGCAGTACTTC.

This clonotype is labeled as large (0.1 to 1%). The rearrangement links TRBV27 to TRBJ2-1; 7 bases match TRBD1. CDR3 length: 15 residues. The germline CDR1 and CDR2 sequences are MNHEY and SMNVEV (reference sequence). After removal of 6 bases from V and 6 bases from J, the junction contained 11 bases not matched to a gene. The CDR3 region has the DNA TGTGCCAGCAGCACCTTCTCCGGGACAGTCAATGAGCAGTTCTTC. This translates into CASSTFSGTVNEQFF.

Details on this clonotype: Since a much larger clone is just one base distant, this may be a read error. The rearrangement joins TRBV18 to TRBJ1-5, with D perhaps TRBD1 (5 bases). This CDR3 is built from 15 residues. Trimming took off 5 bases at V and 5 bases at J, with 16 bases between the two ends. Germline-derived CDR1 and CDR2 are KGHSH and LQKENI. The CDR3 DNA is TGTGCCAGCTCATCGACAGCGATCCCCGATCAGCCCCAGCATTTT. Protein sequence: CASSSTAIPDQPQHF.